This T cell receptor (beta chain) is drawn from a study of T cells in Graves' hyperthyroidism and ophthalmopathy. Study-level findings and limits: Most thyroid-expanded clonotypes above 0.001 were also found in blood. A model built on 13 V-J features separated ophthalmopathy from stable hyperthyroidism.

10 ml fresh peripheral blood yielded the PBMCs. From germline, CDR1 is SEHNR and CDR2 FQNEAQ (reference sequence). The CDR3 is 14 residues long. The ends were cut back, 5 bases at V and 0 bases at J, with 8 bases in the middle. The sample holds many counts of this clonotype. Its antigen is not identified. Amplification of TCR beta CDR3 regions was performed using RNA transcripts as template. A set of HTBI primers served as the primers for a first-round RT-PCR of the TCR CDR3. MiXCR was run by TCRdb on the multiplex PCR reads, yielding one entry per CDR3 protein. This sample has some 440,000 distinct CDR3 sequences, with around a sixth found just once.

This chain uses TRBV7-9 with TRBJ1-3; no clear D. The specimen was blood. The receptor was isolated from a woman aged 18-35 years with Graves' hyperthyroidism. CDR3 coding DNA: TGTGCCAGCAGCAGGGCCTTCTCTGGAAACACCATATATTTT. Its translation is CASSRAFSGNTIYF.